These 28 T cell receptor beta chains originate from one sample sequenced in a study of T cells in women clearing cervical HPV infection. Assay used: immunoSEQ multiplex PCR; TCRdb lists only in-frame clones, some missing. Its listing shows 40,000 to 55,000 clones. Source material: blood buffy coat. These receptors were obtained from a woman between 18 and 70 years old with a cervical HPV16 infection that either progressed to CIN3+ or cleared (not recorded which).

Details on this clone: Coverage ceases 3 residues before the CDR3 finishes, and the germline J gene fills in the end. This sequence joins TRBV11-1 and TRBJ1-1; perhaps TRBD1 as D (5 bases). V shed 5 bases and J shed 7 bases, with 14 bases lying between them. The CDR3 is 13 residues long. Germline-derived CDR1 and CDR2 are SGHAT and FQDESV (reference sequence). This chain's CDR3 is CASSQAPRDEAFF. The sequenced part of the CDR3 DNA is TGTGCCAGCAGCCAGGCCCCCAGGGATGAA. The complete variable domain, with remaining parts taken from reference TRBV11-1 and TRBJ1-1, reads EAEVAQSPRYKITEKSQAVAFWCDPISGHATLYWYRQILGQGPELLVQFQDESVVDDSQLPKDRFSAERLKGVDSTLKIQPAELGDSAMYLCASSQAPRDEAFFGQGTRLTVV.

The CDR3 DNA, read in part, is TGCAGTGCTAGAGGTGGCGGGACTAGCGGCCCAGATACG. It is translated as CSARGGGTSGPDT. In full, the CDR3 reads CSARGGGTSGPDTQYF. V and J are TRBV20-1 and TRBJ2-3; 11 bases align to TRBD2. The sequence runs out 3 residues before the end of the CDR3; the remainder is reconstructed from the germline J gene. From germline, CDR1 is DFQATT and CDR2 SNEGSKA (reference sequence). V was pared by 1 base and J by 4 bases, with 7 bases of the junction left unmatched. The CDR3 contains 16 residues.

Details on this clone: The read stops 3 residues short of the end of the CDR3; the missing end is completed from the germline J gene. V is TRBV5-3 and J is TRBJ1-6; tentatively, D is TRBD1 (5 bases). TRBV5-3 is filed as an ORF, its function uncertain. Trimming pared 6 bases from V and 6 bases from J, leaving 13 bases between. This CDR3 is built from 14 residues. The chain's CDR3 is CARTPPTVNSPLHF. The part of the CDR3 DNA that was read is TGTGCCAGAACCCCGCCGACAGTTAATTCACCC.

As concerns this clone: The read finishes 3 residues shy of the CDR3 end, and the germline J gene is used to complete it. This chain connects TRBV5-6 to TRBJ2-2; maybe TRBD2 (6 bases). The germline CDR1 and CDR2 sequences are SGHDT and YYEEEE. This CDR3 contains 13 residues. The DNA read from the CDR3 is TGTGCCAGCAGCTTGTGGGGGGATGAAAAG. Its protein product is CASSLWGDEK. The entire CDR3 reads CASSLWGDEKLFF.

As to this clone: Coverage ceases 3 residues before the CDR3 finishes, and the germline J gene fills in the end. The gene calls are TRBV5-4 and TRBJ2-7, with TRBD1 as a possible D gene (6 bases). Germline-derived CDR1 and CDR2 are SGHNT and YYREEE (reference sequence). Trimming cost V 4 bases and J 1 base, with 15 bases left between them. This CDR3 contains 15 residues. CDR3 protein: CASSTDRNPSYEQYF. The sequenced CDR3 bases are TGTGCCAGCAGCACCGACAGGAACCCTTCCTACGAG.

In the case of this clone: The missing CDR3 end, 3 residues past where the read stops, is filled in from the germline J gene. The chain carries TRBV11-2 and TRBJ1-6; the D is unclear. The CDR3 runs 14 residues. With 5 bases removed from V and 5 bases from J, the gap between germline ends came to 10 bases. Germline assignment: CDR1 SGHAT and CDR2 FQNNGV. The CDR3 bases that were read are TGTGCCAGCAGCCCGGGGTTCGATAATTCACCC. This codes for CASSPGFDNSP. The full CDR3 sequence reads CASSPGFDNSPLHF.

As for this clone: The sequenced fragment ends 3 residues before the CDR3 boundary, so the rest is inferred from the germline J gene. The chain uses TRBV2 and TRBJ2-3; the D gene is possibly TRBD1 (6 bases). Germline values: CDR1 SNHLY, CDR2 FYNNEI. V lost 6 bases, J lost 0 bases, and 16 bases lay in between. CDR3 length equals 16 residues. Incomplete CDR3 DNA: TGTGCCAGCAGCGAATGGACAGATGCTAGCACAGATACG. Amino acids: CASSEWTDASTDT. The entire CDR3 protein is CASSEWTDASTDTQYF.

On this clone: The read comes to an end 3 residues before the CDR3 does, leaving the germline J gene to fill in the end. The chain joins TRBV12-3 or TRBV12-4 to TRBJ2-5; perhaps TRBD1 as D (6 bases). V was trimmed by 3 bases and J by 5 bases, leaving 10 bases between them. The CDR3 runs to 13 residues. Partial CDR3 DNA: TGTGCCAGCAGTTTGGTGAGGGGGGAGACC. This sequence encodes CASSLVRGET. The whole CDR3 protein is CASSLVRGETQYF.

Comment on this clone: The read ends 3 residues shy of where the CDR3 ends; the end is completed using the germline J gene. The chain is built from TRBV18 and TRBJ1-5; D not certain. Germline V gene sequence: CDR1 KGHSH, CDR2 LQKENI. This CDR3 region has 11 residues. The germline V and J ends were trimmed by 3 bases and 6 bases, with 3 bases remaining between them. The sequenced part of the CDR3 DNA is TGTGCCAGCTCACCTAGTCAGCCC. It specifies CASSPSQP. The full CDR3 protein reads CASSPSQPQHF.

Comment on this clone: The read comes to an end 3 residues before the CDR3 does, leaving the germline J gene to fill in the end. The V call is TRBV18, the J call TRBJ2-3, with 8 bases that match TRBD2. The ends lost 2 bases at V and 4 bases at J; junction bases unmatched: 2. CDR3 length equals 14 residues. Germline V lookup: CDR1 KGHSH, CDR2 LQKENI. The DNA read from the CDR3 is TGTGCCAGCTCACCAACGGGGGGGGCAGATACG. It is translated as CASSPTGGADT. The full CDR3 protein reads CASSPTGGADTQYF. Full variable domain (outside the CDR3, taken from reference TRBV18 and TRBJ2-3): NAGVMQNPRHLVRRRGQEARLRCSPMKGHSHVYWYRQLPEEGLKFMVYLQKENIIDESGMPKERFSAEFPKEGPSILRIQQVVRGDSAAYFCASSPTGGADTQYFGPGTRLTVL.

As regards this clone: The read halts 3 residues ahead of the CDR3 end, with the missing end drawn from the germline J gene. The chain uses TRBV4-1 and TRBJ2-5, with 9 bases identical to TRBD1. After removal of 3 bases from V and 4 bases from J, the junction contained 3 bases not matched to a gene. The CDR3 has 14 amino acids. Per germline, CDR1 MGHRA and CDR2 YSYEKL. Partial CDR3 DNA: TGCGCCAGCAGCCAGTGGGACAGGGCAGAGACC. It translates to CASSQWDRAET. The whole CDR3 is CASSQWDRAETQYF.

About this clone: The read is 3 residues too short to cover the CDR3 end, so that end is filled in from the germline J gene. The V gene is TRBV28, the J gene TRBJ1-4; no definite D call. V was shortened by 7 bases and J by 9 bases, with 18 bases between the two germline ends. Germline lookup yields CDR1 MDHEN and CDR2 SYDVKM. The CDR3 runs 14 residues. The CDR3 DNA, read in part, is TGTGCCAGCACCCCGGATGGGCCGCGTCAAAAA. As protein: CASTPDGPRQK. The full CDR3 protein reads CASTPDGPRQKLFF.

The DNA read from the CDR3 is TGTGCCAGCAGCTTAGCTTTGGCCAATCAGCCC. Its translation is CASSLALANQP. The CDR3 in full is CASSLALANQPQHF. This chain uses TRBV7-2 with TRBJ1-5; D unclear. The CDR3 extends 3 residues past the end of the read, so its final part is completed from the germline J gene. This CDR3 is built from 14 residues. Germline values: CDR1 SGHTA, CDR2 FQGNSA. The ends were cut back, 0 bases at V and 3 bases at J, with 6 bases in the middle.

The CDR3 spells CASSQWGQGPGEKLFF. Partial CDR3 DNA: TGCGCCAGCAGTCAATGGGGACAGGGGCCCGGTGAAAAG. This chain uses TRBV23-1 with TRBJ2-2, with 10 bases lining up with TRBD1. The read comes to an end 3 residues before the CDR3 does, leaving the germline J gene to fill in the end. TRBV23-1 is an ORF; its function is uncertain. The CDR3 has 16 residues.

In regard to this clone: The CDR3 extends 3 residues past the end of the read, so its final part is completed from the germline J gene. The J gene is TRBJ2-1, the V gene TRBV7-3; 10 bases fit TRBD2. The J segment lost 5 bases and the V segment lost 5 bases, leaving 6 bases of the junction unmatched. This CDR3 spans 15 amino acids. CDR1 is SGHTA and CDR2 is FQGTGA in the germline V gene. The CDR3 DNA, read in part, is TGTGCCAGCAGCGCTCTAGCGGGGGCCCACAATGAG. Translated, it gives CASSALAGAHNE. From start to end, the CDR3 is CASSALAGAHNEQFF.

On this clone: The read gets to within 3 residues of the CDR3 end, and the germline J gene fills in the rest. The chain recombines TRBV5-6 with TRBJ1-6, with TRBD1 as a possible D gene (6 bases). The germline V and J ends were trimmed by 1 base and 9 bases, with 14 bases remaining between them. This CDR3 comprises 15 residues. Germline-derived CDR1 and CDR2 are SGHDT and YYEEEE. The CDR3 reads CASSLQTGMGSPLHF. The sequenced CDR3 bases are TGTGCCAGCAGCTTGCAAACAGGGATGGGTTCACCC.

In regard to this clone: Read sequence stops 3 residues before the CDR3 end, and the germline J gene provides the missing end. The J gene is TRBJ1-2, the V gene TRBV19, with a weak D call TRBD1 (6 bases). In germline, CDR1 is LNHDA, CDR2 SQIVND (reference sequence). The CDR3 consists of 16 residues. CDR3 bases read: TGTGCCAGTAAACGCCGGGACACGGAAGTCACAGATACC. This encodes CASKRRDTEVTDT. The full CDR3 sequence reads CASKRRDTEVTDTYTF.

A note on this clone: The read ends 3 residues before the CDR3 terminus; that terminus is restored from the germline J gene. V usage is TRBV20-1 and J usage is TRBJ2-7; D gene unclear. CDR1 and CDR2 from the germline V gene are DFQATT and SNEGSKA (reference sequence). This CDR3 has 11 residues. The V gene lost 4 bases and the J gene lost 3 bases, with 7 bases spanning the gap. The CDR3 loop is CSAKRLYEQYF. Incomplete CDR3 DNA: TGCAGTGCTAAGAGGCTCTACGAG.

As concerns this clone: The read stops 3 residues short of the end of the CDR3; the missing end is completed from the germline J gene. The V gene is TRBV11-2, the J gene TRBJ1-1; 7 nucleotides line up with TRBD1. CDR1 is SGHAT, CDR2 FQNNGV, per germline. The junction had 6 bases not matched to a gene; V was cut back by 5 bases and J by 0 bases. The CDR3 spans 15 residues. The sequenced CDR3 bases are TGTGCCAGCAGCCTCCGACAGGGCGTGAACACTGAA. Protein: CASSLRQGVNTE. The whole CDR3 is CASSLRQGVNTEAFF. Full variable domain (remainder filled in from reference TRBV11-2 and TRBJ1-1): EAGVAQSPRYKIIEKRQSVAFWCNPISGHATLYWYQQILGQGPKLLIQFQNNGVVDDSQLPKDRFSAERLKGVDSTLKIQPAKLEDSAVYLCASSLRQGVNTEAFFGQGTRLTVV.

Worth noting for this clone: The CDR3 end is not reached by the read, which stops 3 residues before it; the germline J gene fills it in. The chain combines TRBV20-1 with TRBJ2-3; 11 nucleotides agree with TRBD2. This CDR3 is built from 17 residues. V lost 3 bases and J lost 1; bases outside the gene matches: 9. Per germline, CDR1 DFQATT and CDR2 SNEGSKA (reference sequence). The CDR3 bases that were read are TGCAGTGCTAGCCCCTATAGCGGGGGGGCGGGCACAGATACG. Translating it yields CSASPYSGGAGTDT. The whole CDR3 reads CSASPYSGGAGTDTQYF.

In regard to this clone: Read sequence stops 3 residues before the CDR3 end, and the germline J gene provides the missing end. This chain joins TRBV12-3 or TRBV12-4 and TRBJ2-2, with D perhaps TRBD1 (5 bases). Between the trimmed V and J ends, which lost 4 bases and 0 bases, there was a span of 9 bases. The CDR3 runs to 15 residues. Incomplete CDR3 DNA: TGTGCCAGCAGTTGGGGCTCCGCGAACACCGGGGAG. It specifies CASSWGSANTGE. The whole CDR3 is CASSWGSANTGELFF.

On this clone itself: Read data end 3 residues before the CDR3 end; the end is taken from the germline J gene. The chain recombines TRBV30 with TRBJ2-3, with D tentatively TRBD1 or TRBD2 (5 bases each). The CDR3 is 13 amino acids. Germline lookup yields CDR1 GTSNPN and CDR2 SVGIG (reference sequence). The CDR3: CAWSAKEGETQYF. Partial CDR3 DNA: TGTGCCTGGAGTGCAAAGGAAGGGGAGACG.

Concerning this clone itself: Sequencing ends 3 residues short of the CDR3 end; the germline J gene provides the rest. This chain joins TRBV5-6 and TRBJ2-3; 8 bases are a match to TRBD2. Germline V CDR1 and CDR2: SGHDT, YYEEEE. The CDR3 is made up of 15 amino acids. The V gene end was trimmed by 3 bases and the J gene end by 5 bases; junction bases not matched to a gene: 8. The CDR3 sequence is CASSYFRGGEDTQYF. CDR3 DNA, as far as it was read: TGTGCCAGCAGCTATTTTCGGGGGGGCGAAGATACG.

As to this clone: The CDR3 is cut off 3 residues early in the read; its end comes from the germline J gene. The chain links TRBV20-1 to TRBJ1-2; no definite D call. The CDR3 extends over 12 amino acids. Trimming took 6 bases from V and 4 from J, leaving 12 bases between them. The germline gives CDR1 DFQATT, CDR2 SNEGSKA (reference sequence). The CDR3 here is CSASEVPYGYTF. Partial CDR3 DNA: TGCAGTGCGTCAGAGGTCCCCTATGGC.

Remarks on this clone: The CDR3 end is not reached by the read, which stops 3 residues before it; the germline J gene fills it in. The chain joins TRBV10-3 to TRBJ1-1; the D is unclear. The germline V gene has CDR1 ENHRY and CDR2 SYGVKD. Trimming stripped 7 bases from V and 1 base from J, with 10 bases between. This CDR3 has 13 residues. Partial CDR3 DNA: TGTGCCATCACCGCCGCGGCGAACACTGAA. The encoded protein is CAITAAANTE. The full CDR3 protein reads CAITAAANTEAFF.

The CDR3 here is CSARVAGADYEQYF. CDR3 DNA (partial): TGCAGTGCTAGAGTAGCGGGGGCTGACTACGAG. The chain recombines TRBV20-1 with TRBJ2-7, with 9 nucleotides matching TRBD2. The read finishes 3 residues shy of the CDR3 end, and the germline J gene is used to complete it. Germline values: CDR1 DFQATT, CDR2 SNEGSKA (reference sequence). The CDR3 runs to 14 residues. V was clipped by 1 base and J by 3 bases; unmatched bases: 4.

As concerns this clone: The read ends 3 residues shy of where the CDR3 ends; the end is completed using the germline J gene. The chain combines TRBV20-1 with TRBJ2-5, with D hard to call. This CDR3 contains 11 residues. The germline V gene has CDR1 DFQATT and CDR2 SNEGSKA (reference sequence). The ends were cut back, 0 bases at V and 4 bases at J, with 3 bases in the middle. The CDR3 DNA, read in part, is TGCAGTGCTAGAGATATAGAGACC. Translation gives CSARDIET. From start to end, the CDR3 is CSARDIETQYF.

Points on this clone: The read falls 3 residues short of the CDR3 end, and the missing part is taken from the germline J gene. The chain employs TRBV7-2 and TRBJ2-7; D possibly corresponds to TRBD2 (5 bases). The CDR3 covers 14 residues. CDR1 and CDR2 (germline): SGHTA, FQGNSA. V dropped 1 base and J dropped 2 bases, with 9 bases sitting between them. The CDR3: CASSLVDFTYEQYF. The CDR3 bases that were read are TGTGCCAGCAGCTTAGTGGACTTTACCTACGAG. Combining the CDR3 with reference TRBV7-2 and TRBJ2-7 gives the whole variable domain GAGVSQSPSNKVTEKGKDVELRCDPISGHTALYWYRQSLGQGLEFLIYFQGNSAPDKSGLPSDRFSAERTGGSVSTLTIQRTQQEDSAVYLCASSLVDFTYEQYFGPGTRLTVT.